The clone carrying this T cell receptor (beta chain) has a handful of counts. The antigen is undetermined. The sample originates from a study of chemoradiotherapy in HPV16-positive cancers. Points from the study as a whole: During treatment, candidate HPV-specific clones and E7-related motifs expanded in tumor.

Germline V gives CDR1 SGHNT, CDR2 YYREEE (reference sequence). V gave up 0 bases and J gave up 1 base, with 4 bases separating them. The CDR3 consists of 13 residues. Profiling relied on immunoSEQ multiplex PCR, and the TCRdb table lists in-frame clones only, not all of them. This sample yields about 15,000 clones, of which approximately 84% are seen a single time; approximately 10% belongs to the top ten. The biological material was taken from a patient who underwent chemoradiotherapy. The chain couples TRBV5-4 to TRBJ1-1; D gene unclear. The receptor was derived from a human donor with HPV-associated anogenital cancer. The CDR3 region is CASSLGGNTEAFF. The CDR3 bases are TGTGCCAGCAGCTTGGGGGGGAACACTGAAGCTTTCTTT.